The 23 T cell receptor beta chains given below trace back to one sample, sequenced in a study of cytomegalovirus exposure and HLA in healthy donors. A multiplex PCR was run with 60 Vbeta primers and 13 Jbeta primers. Clones were sequenced by immunoSEQ multiplex PCR, and TCRdb holds only the in-frame ones, with some missing. The table includes 200,000 to 250,000 clones, over 60% detected once. Sequenced: PBMCs. Receptors originate from a man aged 18 to 30 in good health and CMV-seronegative.

The chain couples TRBV6-1 to TRBJ1-3, with D hard to call. The germline gives CDR1 MNHNS, CDR2 SASEGT. Between the trimmed V and J ends, which lost 0 bases and 8 bases, there was a span of 11 bases. The CDR3 has 14 amino acids. CDR3 DNA: TGTGCCAGCAGTGAAGCTAGAACTCGAGACACCATATATTTT. This translates into CASSEARTRDTIYF.

This chain links TRBV10-3 with TRBJ1-6, with TRBD1 matching over 7 bases. Germline V lookup: CDR1 ENHRY, CDR2 SYGVKD. The ends lost 0 bases at V and 7 bases at J; junction bases unmatched: 12. The length of the CDR3 is 18 residues. The CDR3 DNA sequence: TGTGCCATCAGTGAGTCCTTACAGGGGACGCTAAGGAATTCACCCCTCCACTTT. This codes for CAISESLQGTLRNSPLHF.

This chain uses TRBV6-1 with TRBJ1-1; weak D call: TRBD1 (5 bases). The germline CDR1 and CDR2 sequences are MNHNS and SASEGT. Trimming left V 2 bases short and J 0 bases short, with 7 bases between. The CDR3 spans 14 residues. The CDR3 nucleotides are TGTGCCAGCAGTGAACAGGGCATGAACACTGAAGCTTTCTTT. Its protein is CASSEQGMNTEAFF.

V is TRBV5-1 and J is TRBJ1-3; a possible D gene is TRBD1 (5 bases). The length of the CDR3 is 16 residues. Trimming took off 1 base at V and 6 bases at J, with 17 bases between the two ends. Germline V CDR1 and CDR2: SGHRS, YFSETQ. CDR3: CASSLRGGEMENTIYF. Here the CDR3 DNA reads TGCGCCAGCAGCTTGAGAGGAGGGGAGATGGAAAACACCATATATTTT.

The genes are TRBV29-1 and TRBJ1-2; a weak D match, TRBD1 (6 bases). CDR1 and CDR2 from the germline V gene are SQVTM and ANQGSEA. The CDR3 is 11 amino acids. Trimming took 7 bases from V and 5 from J, leaving 11 bases between them. CDR3 coding DNA: TGCAGCGCCTGGACAGCTTATGGCTACACCTTC. Its protein product is CSAWTAYGYTF.

The V call is TRBV9, the J call TRBJ2-3; 9 nucleotides line up with TRBD2. Germline assignment: CDR1 SGDLS and CDR2 YYNGEE. The CDR3 sequence is 15 residues long. V lost 9 bases and J lost 3; bases outside the gene matches: 11. CDR3 sequence (DNA): TGTGCCACCTCGACGACTAGCGGATATACAGATACGCAGTATTTT. It encodes CATSTTSGYTDTQYF.

The chain couples TRBV7-9 to TRBJ2-1; the D gene is possibly TRBD1 (6 bases). This CDR3 has 15 residues. V lost 3 bases, J lost 6 bases, and 15 bases lay in between. Germline V gene data show CDR1 as SEHNR and CDR2 as FQNEAQ (reference sequence). CDR3 amino acids: CASSFLRQVGNEQFF. The CDR3 bases are TGTGCCAGCAGCTTTCTCCGACAGGTTGGCAATGAGCAGTTCTTC. Full variable domain (remainder filled in from reference TRBV7-9 and TRBJ2-1): DTGVSQNPRHKITKRGQNVTFRCDPISEHNRLYWYRQTLGQGPEFLTYFQNEAQLEKSRLLSDRFSAERPKGSFSTLEIQRTEQGDSAMYLCASSFLRQVGNEQFFGPGTRLTVL.

This chain joins TRBV19 and TRBJ1-4; 7 bases match TRBD1. V lost 9 bases, J lost 5 bases, and 6 bases stayed unmatched. CDR1 is LNHDA and CDR2 is SQIVND in the germline V gene (reference sequence). The CDR3 consists of 13 residues. CDR3 in DNA: TGTGCCAGCCAGGGACAGATAAATGAAAAACTGTTTTTT. Protein sequence: CASQGQINEKLFF.

This clone was counted only a few times. The gene calls are TRBV5-1 and TRBJ2-7; TRBD1 matches at 9 bases. Germline lookup yields CDR1 SGHRS and CDR2 YFSETQ. The junction had 9 bases not matched to a gene; V was cut back by 3 bases and J by 5 bases. This CDR3 comprises 15 residues. CDR3 amino acids: CASSYTGGALDEQYF. DNA for the CDR3: TGCGCCAGCAGCTATACAGGGGGCGCTTTGGACGAGCAGTACTTC.

V and J are TRBV15 and TRBJ1-1, with no clear D. The CDR3 extends over 17 amino acids. V gave up 0 bases and J gave up 1 base, with 15 bases separating them. Germline CDR1 reads LNHNV; CDR2 reads YYDKDF (reference sequence). CDR3 in DNA: TGTGCCACCAGCAGAGATGCGGCCGTCCCCCCGAACACTGAAGCTTTCTTT. This codes for CATSRDAAVPPNTEAFF.

The chain carries TRBV5-1 and TRBJ2-3; 9 nucleotides align to TRBD2. V dropped 4 bases and J dropped 0; count of bases not matched to a gene: 12. CDR3 length: 18 amino acids. CDR1 and CDR2 from the germline V gene are SGHRS and YFSETQ. As DNA, the CDR3 is TGCGCCAGCAGCCGGTCGCCTAGCGGGGCCCATAGCACAGATACGCAGTATTTT. Encoded protein: CASSRSPSGAHSTDTQYF.

This rearrangement joins TRBV29-1 to TRBJ2-7; 9 bases align to TRBD1. Trimming removed 6 bases from V and 1 base from J; junction bases left unmatched: 10. CDR1 is SQVTM and CDR2 is ANQGSEA in the germline V gene. This CDR3 contains 15 residues. In DNA form, the CDR3 reads TGCAGCGTGTTTCTACAGGGGGCTGGATCCTACGAGCAGTACTTC. Its protein product is CSVFLQGAGSYEQYF.

The chain couples TRBV30 to TRBJ2-7; D is possibly TRBD2 (5 bases). The germline V and J ends were trimmed by 0 bases and 6 bases, with 18 bases remaining between them. This CDR3 region has 15 residues. Germline CDR1 reads GTSNPN; CDR2 reads SVGIG (reference sequence). CDR3: CAWSVISFPEGEQYF. The CDR3 nucleotides read TGTGCCTGGAGTGTAATCTCCTTCCCCGAGGGCGAGCAGTACTTC.

The gene calls are TRBV29-1 and TRBJ2-1; tentatively, D is TRBD1 (5 bases). CDR1 is SQVTM, CDR2 ANQGSEA, per germline. This CDR3 contains 15 residues. V shed 4 bases and J shed 1 base, with 14 bases lying between them. This CDR3 reads CSVVGAKISYNEQFF. In DNA, the CDR3 is TGCAGCGTTGTAGGGGCGAAAATATCCTACAATGAGCAGTTCTTC.

Here the CDR3 reads CASSQVGTGLAYGYTF. The DNA for the CDR3 is TGTGCCAGCAGCCAAGTGGGCACAGGGTTGGCCTATGGCTACACCTTC. The chain carries TRBV14 and TRBJ1-2; tentatively, D is TRBD1 (6 bases). The V and J ends lost 1 base and 4 bases respectively, with 16 bases between them. Germline CDR1 and CDR2: SGHDN and FVKESK. The CDR3 has 16 amino acids.

This chain uses TRBV19 with TRBJ1-1; TRBD1 is a possible D gene (6 bases). The CDR3 contains 15 residues. CDR1 is LNHDA and CDR2 is SQIVND in the germline V gene (reference sequence). V lost 4 bases, J lost 5 bases, and 17 bases lay in between. The CDR3 loop is CASSTRGGAGTEAFF. As DNA, the CDR3 is TGTGCCAGTAGTACCCGAGGGGGGGCTGGGACTGAAGCTTTCTTT. The full variable domain, rest sourced from reference TRBV19 and TRBJ1-1, is DGGITQSPKYLFRKEGQNVTLSCEQNLNHDAMYWYRQDPGQGLRLIYYSQIVNDFQKGDIAEGYSVSREKKESFPLTVTSAQKNPTAFYLCASSTRGGAGTEAFFGQGTRLTVV.

The J gene is TRBJ1-2, the V gene TRBV27; a possible D gene is TRBD1 (5 bases). V gave up 8 bases and J gave up 1 base, with 11 bases separating them. The germline CDR1 and CDR2 sequences are MNHEY and SMNVEV (reference sequence). The CDR3 is 13 residues long. The CDR3 DNA is TGTGCCAGCTCCGGGGGGGTTAACTATGGCTACACCTTC. It is translated as CASSGGVNYGYTF.

The chain carries TRBV9 and TRBJ2-3; maybe TRBD1 (5 bases). CDR3 length equals 13 residues. CDR1 is SGDLS, CDR2 YYNGEE, per germline. V lost 0 bases and J 6 bases, leaving 8 bases between the germline ends. As DNA, the CDR3 is TGTGCCAGCAGCGTAGGGTCAGGGGATACGCAGTATTTT. Translating gives CASSVGSGDTQYF.

The rearrangement links TRBV18 to TRBJ1-5; weak D call: TRBD1 (5 bases). The CDR3 has 16 residues. CDR1 KGHSH and CDR2 LQKENI come from the germline V gene. V was shortened by 1 base and J by 2 bases, with 12 bases between the two germline ends. The CDR3 is CASSPRGGTGNQPQHF. Written as DNA, the CDR3 is TGTGCCAGCTCACCACGCGGGGGAACAGGCAATCAGCCCCAGCATTTT.

The rearrangement joins TRBV19 to TRBJ2-7; a possible D gene is TRBD1 (5 bases). This CDR3 has 14 amino acids. Germline V gene data show CDR1 as LNHDA and CDR2 as SQIVND (reference sequence). The V end was cut by 4 bases, the J end by 4 bases, with 14 bases between. CDR3 in DNA: TGTGCCAGTAGTAGCCAGGGCCGGGTTTACGAGCAGTACTTC. Amino acids: CASSSQGRVYEQYF.

This clone appeared a single time. The V call is TRBV27, the J call TRBJ1-5, with 7 bases that match TRBD1. CDR3 length: 13 residues. In germline, CDR1 is MNHEY, CDR2 SMNVEV (reference sequence). After removal of 8 bases from V and 1 base from J, the junction contained 2 bases not matched to a gene. This CDR3 is CASARGSNQPQHF. The DNA for the CDR3 is TGTGCCAGCGCCAGGGGGAGCAATCAGCCCCAGCATTTT.

The chain joins TRBV11-2 to TRBJ1-1, with D unresolved. This CDR3 spans 12 amino acids. Germline CDR1 and CDR2: SGHAT and FQNNGV. V lost 5 bases to trimming and J lost 1 base, with 5 bases between them. The CDR3 spells CASSAKNTEAFF. CDR3 coding DNA: TGTGCCAGCAGCGCTAAGAACACTGAAGCTTTCTTT.

Only a few counts were recorded for this clone. The chain employs TRBV12-5 and TRBJ2-1; 7 bases agree with TRBD2. The CDR3 is 15 residues long. Per germline, CDR1 LGHNT and CDR2 FRNRAP. The V segment lost 4 bases and the J segment 0 bases; nucleotides outside the gene matches: 3. The CDR3 nucleotides are TGTGCTAGTGGTTCGGGCGGGAGCTCCTACAATGAGCAGTTCTTC. Protein product: CASGSGGSSYNEQFF.